This T cell receptor beta chain derives from a study of graft-versus-host responses after intestinal transplantation. Across the study: After anti-thymocyte globulin induction, recipients took tacrolimus and steroids for three to four years.

TCRdb's table, derived via immunoSEQ multiplex PCR, lists solely in-frame clones and lacks some. Among several thousand clones listed, roughly 30% were seen once. Co-plating was performed using 200,000 CFSE-labeled responder cells and 200,000 irradiated, violet-dye-labeled stimulator cells. Following the reaction, CD3+CD4+ and CD3+CD8+ responders that were proliferating and CFSE-low underwent sorting. Whole-study results and caveats: The authors found GvH clones in recipient marrow, some appearing first in ileum or blood.

V shed 2 bases and J 5 bases; nucleotides not matched to a gene: 9. Germline CDR1 and CDR2: SGHTA and FQGNSA. CDR3 length: 16 amino acids. Sample: alloreactive CD8+ T cells from a mixed lymphocyte reaction culture, taken before transplantation. As for subset: CFSE-low proliferating T cells sorted from roughly six-day pre-transplant mixed lymphocyte reaction (GvH or HvG direction). The sequence was obtained from a human patient who was an organ donor for intestinal transplantation. This chain uses TRBV7-2 with TRBJ2-5, with TRBD2 matching over 9 bases. The CDR3 DNA reads TGTGCCAGCAGCTTATTTGGCGGGGGGGCTGTGGAGACCCAGTACTTC. As protein: CASSLFGGGAVETQYF.